The rows below give T cell receptor beta chains drawn from one sample of a study of T cell repertoires in cytomegalovirus infection. These TCRs are of unknown antigen specificity. MiXCR, applied by TCRdb to the reads, yields one record per CDR3 protein. Of tens of thousands of distinct CDR3 sequences in the sample, approximately 43% are singletons; the top ten hold 93%. Specimen: CD8+ T cells from cultured PBMCs, collected from culture after CMV antigen stimulation. These receptor sequences come from a human donor in good health (CMV status not recorded). Some clones in this sample may be carry-over from other donors' samples. CDR3s include the opening cysteine and the closing phenylalanine or tryptophan. D genes are given only for firm matches. Size is stated for part of the rows, as once, few or many counts, or as a class when the clone is expanded.

>TRBJ1-5|few|NA|TRBV6-5
CASSPIPGGYQPQHF
TGTGCCAGCAGCCCCATCCCGGGGGGTTACCAGCCCCAGCATTTT
>TRBJ1-2|NA|NA|TRBV7-9
CASSLARGTNYGYTF
TGTGCCAGCAGCCTCGCACGGGGGACCAACTATGGCTACACCTTC
>TRBJ2-1|NA|NA|TRBV25-1
CASSANLPPPYNEQFF
TGTGCCAGCAGTGCCAACTTACCACCTCCCTACAATGAGCAGTTCTTC
>TRBJ1-5|NA|NA|TRBV7-9
CASSPGKGGNQPQHF
TGTGCCAGCAGCCCAGGGAAGGGAGGCAATCAGCCCCAGCATTTT
>TRBJ1-5|once|NA|TRBV12-5
CASGLVVMEGDNQPQHF
TGTGCTAGTGGTTTGGTAGTAATGGAAGGGGACAATCAGCCCCAGCATTTT
>TRBJ2-7|NA|TRBD2|TRBV6-1
CASEGAGGPGEQYF
TGTGCCAGCGAAGGGGCGGGAGGGCCGGGAGAGCAGTACTTC
>TRBJ1-5|NA|NA|TRBV12-3/TRBV12-4
CASREGGPQHF
TGTGCCAGCAGGGAGGGGGGGCCCCAGCATTTT
>TRBJ1-6|NA|NA|TRBV19
CASGRSPLHF
TGTGCCTCTGGGCGGTCACCCCTCCACTTT
>TRBJ2-5|NA|TRBD2|TRBV7-2
CASSQGLAGEQETQYF
TGTGCCAGCAGCCAGGGACTAGCGGGAGAGCAAGAGACCCAGTACTTC
>TRBJ1-1|NA|TRBD1|TRBV27
CASSPRTGWTPEAFF
TGTGCCAGCAGTCCCCGGACAGGGTGGACTCCTGAAGCTTTCTTT
>TRBJ2-1|few|TRBD2|TRBV15
CATSRGAGGPGAYNEQFF
TGTGCCACCAGCAGAGGAGCGGGAGGGCCCGGAGCCTACAATGAGCAGTTCTTC
>TRBJ2-1|once|TRBD2|TRBV20-1
CSAREYSGVYNEQFF
TGCAGTGCTAGAGAGTATAGCGGGGTTTACAATGAGCAGTTCTTC
>TRBJ2-2|NA|NA|TRBV12-3/TRBV12-4
CASSPPSYNTGELFF
TGTGCCAGCAGTCCCCCAAGCTATAACACCGGGGAGCTGTTTTTT
>TRBJ2-2|few|TRBD1|TRBV7-8
CASSYTGGGVAGELFF
TGTGCCAGCAGCTACACAGGGGGCGGAGTAGCCGGGGAGCTGTTTTTT
>TRBJ1-6|NA|TRBD1|TRBV6-1
CASSETGEPYNSPLHF
TGTGCCAGCAGTGAAACAGGGGAACCCTATAATTCACCCCTCCACTTT
>TRBJ1-2|NA|TRBD1|TRBV19
CATTTRRTGLDYGYTF
TGTGCCACCACAACCCGTCGGACAGGGCTAGACTATGGCTACACCTTC
>TRBJ1-1|few|TRBD1|TRBV7-2
CASSATGSLAEAFF
TGTGCCAGCAGCGCGACAGGGAGTTTGGCTGAAGCTTTCTTT
>TRBJ1-1|few|NA|TRBV12-5
CASGGGGFSGAFF
TGTGCTAGTGGGGGGGGGGGGTTTAGCGGAGCTTTCTTT
>TRBJ2-7|NA|TRBD1|TRBV5-1
CASSRGTGVAEQYF
TGCGCCAGCAGTCGTGGGACAGGGGTGGCCGAGCAGTACTTC
>TRBJ2-7|many|TRBD2|TRBV4-1
CASSGSSSGGYEQYF
TGCGCCAGCAGCGGTTCCTCTAGCGGGGGCTACGAGCAGTACTTC
>TRBJ1-2|NA|NA|TRBV12-3/TRBV12-4
CASSLSPRQEYGYTF
TGTGCCAGCAGTTTGAGTCCAAGGCAAGAATATGGCTACACCTTC
>TRBJ2-2|NA|TRBD2|TRBV7-9
CASSGTSGIFTGELFF
TGTGCCAGCAGCGGTACTAGCGGGATATTCACCGGGGAGCTGTTTTTT
>TRBJ1-5|few|TRBD1|TRBV6-6
CASVRRGQDQPQHF
TGTGCCAGCGTCCGCAGGGGGCAAGATCAGCCCCAGCATTTT
>TRBJ1-2|once|NA|TRBV7-9
CASSSTGDKNYGYTF
TGTGCCAGCAGCTCAACGGGGGACAAAAACTATGGCTACACCTTC
>TRBJ2-1|NA|NA|TRBV7-6
CASSLAGAGYNEQFF
TGTGCCAGCAGCTTAGCGGGGGCTGGATACAATGAGCAGTTCTTC
>TRBJ2-1|NA|NA|TRBV28
CASSLGQANYNEQFF
TGTGCCAGCAGTTTAGGGCAGGCAAACTACAATGAGCAGTTCTTC
>TRBJ2-7|few|TRBD2|TRBV6-6
CASSYSLSGRLPVEQYF
TGTGCCAGCAGTTACTCCCTTAGCGGGAGGCTCCCTGTCGAGCAGTACTTC
>TRBJ2-5|few|TRBD2|TRBV11-2
CASSFRAGGLETQYF
TGTGCCAGCAGCTTTAGAGCGGGAGGGTTAGAGACCCAGTACTTC
>TRBJ2-7|few|TRBD1|TRBV27
CASGGQVVGEQYF
TGTGCCAGCGGGGGACAGGTTGTAGGCGAGCAGTACTTC
>TRBJ2-7|NA|NA|TRBV2
CASSPGTAQGEQYF
TGTGCCAGCAGTCCCGGGACCGCTCAGGGCGAGCAGTACTTC
>TRBJ1-1|NA|NA|TRBV11-2
CASSGRGFRAEAFF
TGTGCCAGCAGCGGTCGAGGGTTCCGAGCTGAAGCTTTCTTT
>TRBJ2-7|NA|TRBD1|TRBV7-9
CASSRGQAYEQYF
TGTGCCAGCAGCCGGGGACAGGCCTACGAGCAGTACTTC
>TRBJ2-1|few|NA|TRBV11-2
CASSQPYNEQFF
TGTGCCAGCAGCCAACCCTACAATGAGCAGTTCTTC
>TRBJ2-1|few|TRBD1|TRBV28
CASSSPGQGAAGSYNEQFF
TGTGCCAGCAGTTCACCCGGACAGGGGGCGGCGGGCTCCTACAATGAGCAGTTCTTC
>TRBJ1-1|few|NA|TRBV2
CASRPGHTNTEAFF
TGTGCCAGCAGGCCGGGACACACGAACACTGAAGCTTTCTTT
>TRBJ2-1|NA|TRBD1|TRBV14
CASSAYRGYQFF
TGTGCCAGCAGCGCCTACAGGGGCTATCAGTTCTTC
>TRBJ1-2|few|TRBD1|TRBV5-4
CASSQPGTGNGYTF
TGTGCCAGCAGCCAACCCGGGACAGGGAATGGCTACACCTTC
>TRBJ2-3|once|NA|TRBV13
CASSLGRGDTQYF
TGTGCCAGCAGCTTAGGCCGAGGAGATACGCAGTATTTT
>TRBJ2-1|NA|TRBD2|TRBV28
CASSLLGAGEPSNEQFF
TGTGCCAGCAGTTTATTAGGGGCGGGGGAACCTTCCAATGAGCAGTTCTTC
>TRBJ1-2|NA|NA|TRBV7-4
CASTGAGPSYGYTF
TGTGCCAGCACCGGGGCGGGGCCCAGCTATGGCTACACCTTC
>TRBJ2-7|few|NA|TRBV2
CASRYGGYEQYF
TGTGCCAGCAGGTATGGAGGGTACGAGCAGTACTTC
>TRBJ1-6|NA|NA|TRBV20-1
CSALGGGSYNSPLHF
TGCAGTGCCTTGGGCGGAGGCTCCTATAATTCACCCCTCCACTTT
>TRBJ1-1|NA|NA|TRBV7-2
CASSLVRARTNTEAFF
TGTGCCAGCAGCTTAGTGCGTGCTAGGACGAACACTGAAGCTTTCTTT
>TRBJ2-1|NA|NA|TRBV7-7
CASSSRLGDEQFF
TGTGCTAGCAGCTCCCGACTAGGGGATGAGCAGTTCTTC
>TRBJ1-1|NA|NA|TRBV28
CASRSPYSLNTEAFF
TGTGCCAGCAGGTCGCCCTACAGTTTGAACACTGAAGCTTTCTTT
>TRBJ2-7|NA|TRBD2|TRBV11-2
CASSFLLAGVGNEQYF
TGTGCCAGCAGCTTCCTCCTAGCGGGAGTTGGCAACGAGCAGTACTTC
>TRBJ2-1|NA|NA|TRBV9
CASSDEEFYNEQFF
TGTGCCAGCAGCGATGAGGAGTTCTACAATGAGCAGTTCTTC
>TRBJ2-1|few|NA|TRBV11-2
CASSLDRSNEQFF
TGTGCCAGCAGCTTAGATCGTAGTAATGAGCAGTTCTTC